Following are 27 T cell receptor beta chains from one sample sequenced in a study of post-analysis software for immune sequencing data (dated by TCRdb to between 2014 and 2016). The research as a whole found: Significantly higher frequencies in patients than in controls were found for roughly 5 TRBV segments, including TRBV5-6, TRBV5-1 and TRBV20-1.

The library was obtained by PCR. The sequencer was an Illumina HiSeq 2500. To reduce PCR and sequencing biases, unique molecular identifiers were built into the TCR beta cDNA libraries. TCRdb took the public reads, trimmed them with fastp at Q25, ran MiXCR for clone calling and kept in-frame beta chains. For every CDR3 protein sequence, its rows merge into one entry that carries the most common genes and DNA. The sample table holds a few hundred thousand distinct CDR3 sequences, of which over 30% were seen once. The ten largest clonotypes hold 7.6% of the sample. No cognate antigen is known for these TCRs. The specimen was blood. The receptors originated from a girl aged 2-10 years with multiple sclerosis.

The chain is built from TRBV12-3 or TRBV12-4 and TRBJ1-2; no firm D call. The CDR3 is 13 amino acids. The V end was cut by 7 bases, the J end by 6 bases, with 15 bases between. CDR3 sequence reads: CASIRGPWDGYTF. DNA for the CDR3: TGTGCCAGCATCCGAGGACCTTGGGATGGCTACACCTTC.

The chain is built from TRBV29-1 and TRBJ2-3; 10 nucleotides agree with TRBD2. Germline V lookup: CDR1 SQVTM, CDR2 ANQGSEA. The CDR3 has 15 amino acids. V was pared by 6 bases and J by 4 bases, with 10 bases of the junction left unmatched. The CDR3 nucleotides are TGCAGCGTCCGCCCTAGCGGGAGCGGTGCAGATACGCAGTATTTT. Translated: CSVRPSGSGADTQYF.

The chain is built from TRBV2 and TRBJ2-1; TRBD2 agrees at 9 bases. The germline CDR1 and CDR2 sequences are SNHLY and FYNNEI. Trimming at V came to 7 bases and at J to 9 bases, leaving 13 bases not matched to a gene. The CDR3 is made up of 15 amino acids. The CDR3, as DNA: TGTGCCAGCACCCGGCTAGCGGGGACCCCGGGTGAGCAGTTCTTC. Translation: CASTRLAGTPGEQFF.

The chain employs TRBV6-1 and TRBJ2-4; the D gene is possibly TRBD1 (7 bases). With 2 bases removed from V and 3 bases from J, the gap between germline ends came to 14 bases. CDR1 MNHNS and CDR2 SASEGT come from the germline V gene. The CDR3 spans 16 residues. The CDR3 reads CASSEQGGTGKNIQYF. CDR3 nucleotides: TGTGCCAGCAGTGAACAGGGGGGTACTGGCAAAAACATTCAGTACTTC.

This clonotype has only a few counts. CDR3 in amino acids: CASSLRETGYEQYF. The CDR3 DNA reads as TGTGCCAGCAGTCTCAGGGAAACGGGCTACGAGCAGTACTTC. The chain uses TRBV6-5 and TRBJ2-7; maybe TRBD1 (5 bases). The length of the CDR3 is 14 residues. Trimming shortened V by 5 bases and J by 3 bases, and 14 bases separated the two germline ends. The germline V gene encodes CDR1 MNHEY and CDR2 SVGAGI.

This clonotype was counted a few times. The chain is built from TRBV20-1 and TRBJ2-1; 8 bases match TRBD2. Germline V gene data show CDR1 as DFQATT and CDR2 as SNEGSKA (reference sequence). V lost 5 bases, J lost 0 bases, and 3 bases stayed unmatched. This CDR3 contains 14 residues. CDR3 protein: CSADGTSSYNEQFF. DNA for the CDR3: TGCAGTGCTGATGGGACTAGCTCCTACAATGAGCAGTTCTTC.

This sequence joins TRBV12-3 or TRBV12-4 and TRBJ2-7, with D possibly being TRBD2 (5 bases). CDR3 length: 14 residues. Trimming cost V 3 bases and J 10 bases, with 19 bases left between them. The chain's CDR3 is CASSLSTFRESQYF. The CDR3 DNA reads as TGTGCCAGCAGTTTGTCGACCTTTAGGGAGTCCCAGTACTTC.

The table lists this clonotype with a few counts. Here the CDR3 DNA reads TGCAGTGCTAGAGCAGTCAGCTCCTACGAGCAGTACTTC. Translating it yields CSARAVSSYEQYF. The chain employs TRBV20-1 and TRBJ2-7, with no clear D. The CDR3 is made up of 13 amino acids. Germline-derived CDR1 and CDR2 are DFQATT and SNEGSKA (reference sequence). Trimming removed 1 base from V and 0 bases from J, with 7 bases in between.

This clonotype has a count of ten or more. This rearrangement joins TRBV7-2 to TRBJ2-1; 10 nucleotides align to TRBD1. CDR1 is SGHTA, CDR2 FQGNSA, per germline. The CDR3 has 14 amino acids. The J segment lost 7 bases and the V segment lost 7 bases, leaving 7 bases of the junction unmatched. The CDR3 spells CASMRTGGKNEQFF. Here the CDR3 DNA reads TGTGCCAGCATGCGGACAGGGGGGAAAAATGAGCAGTTCTTC.

This clonotype appeared once. The gene calls are TRBV7-9 and TRBJ1-2; D is undetermined. There are 13 residues in the CDR3. V was cut by 3 bases and J by 4 bases, with 9 bases left in between. Germline-derived CDR1 and CDR2 are SEHNR and FQNEAQ (reference sequence). CDR3 sequence reads: CASSFIGSYGYTF. The CDR3 DNA reads TGTGCCAGCAGCTTCATAGGGAGCTATGGCTACACCTTC.

The DNA of the CDR3 is TGTGCCAGCAGTGCGTATAGCAATCAGCCCCAGCATTTT. As protein: CASSAYSNQPQHF. The chain uses TRBV12-3 or TRBV12-4 and TRBJ1-5; D is undetermined. The ends were cut back, 5 bases at V and 0 bases at J, with 5 bases in the middle. The CDR3 contains 13 residues.

The chain uses TRBV7-2 and TRBJ2-3; D is possibly TRBD1 or TRBD2 (5 bases each). Trimming left V 2 bases short and J 2 bases short, with 20 bases between. The CDR3 runs to 18 residues. The germline V gene encodes CDR1 SGHTA and CDR2 FQGNSA. CDR3 protein: CASSLQHGDQESTDTQYF. CDR3 bases: TGTGCCAGCAGCTTACAACACGGGGACCAGGAGTCCACAGATACGCAGTATTTT.

This rearrangement joins TRBV5-1 to TRBJ2-5, with TRBD1 as a possible D gene (6 bases). The end of the DNA aligns better with TRBJ2-7, so the J call may be wrong. Germline CDR1 reads SGHRS; CDR2 reads YFSETQ. CDR3 length equals 15 residues. The CDR3 DNA is TGCGCCAGCAGCAGTGTAAGGGGGAACGCCTACGAGCAGTACTTC. Translated, it gives CASSSVRGNAYEQYF.

This clonotype was found a few times. The chain couples TRBV13 to TRBJ2-3; 8 bases agree with TRBD1. Trimming at V came to 5 bases and at J to 4 bases, leaving 5 bases not matched to a gene. Looked up from germline, CDR1 is PRHDT and CDR2 is FYEKMQ (reference sequence). The CDR3 totals 14 residues. DNA of the CDR3: TGTGCCAGCAGCAGGACAGGGAAGCCAGATACGCAGTATTTT. Translation gives CASSRTGKPDTQYF.

Worth noting for this clonotype: This could be a read error, since a much larger clone is one nucleotide away. The chain is built from TRBV20-1 and TRBJ2-5; D not certain. Germline values: CDR1 DFQATT, CDR2 SNEGSKA (reference sequence). CDR3 length: 13 amino acids. V was pared by 2 bases and J by 5 bases, with 12 bases between. DNA of the CDR3: TGCAGTGCTAGAAGGAGTATGCCGGAGACCCAGTACTTC. The encoded protein is CSARRSMPETQYF.

The rearrangement uses TRBV10-1 and TRBJ2-5; D tentatively reads TRBD1 or TRBD2 (5 bases each). This CDR3 comprises 15 residues. Trimming took off 4 bases at V and 2 bases at J, with 14 bases between the two ends. Germline lookup yields CDR1 WNHNN and CDR2 SYGVQD (reference sequence). The CDR3 nucleotides are TGCGCCAGCAGTGTGGGGCAGGGAGCACAAGAGACCCAGTACTTC. It codes for CASSVGQGAQETQYF.

J is TRBJ2-5 and V is TRBV28; 9 bases line up with TRBD1. The assigned J gene may be wrong: the sequence end matches TRBJ2-7 better. This CDR3 is built from 14 residues. Per the germline V gene, CDR1 is MDHEN and CDR2 is SYDVKM. The CDR3 region is CASGPQGAIYEQYF. CDR3 DNA: TGTGCCAGCGGACCACAGGGGGCGATTTACGAGCAGTACTTC.

The V call is TRBV7-3, the J call TRBJ2-2, with 7 bases matching TRBD1. Germline CDR1 SGHTA, CDR2 FQGTGA. V gave up 5 bases and J gave up 5 bases; unmatched junction bases: 8. The CDR3 contains 15 residues. CDR3 loop: CASSPDRERTGELFF. DNA for the CDR3: TGTGCCAGCAGCCCCGACAGGGAACGGACCGGGGAGCTGTTTTTT.

CDR3 region: CSARKKWDGLAYEQYF. As DNA, the CDR3 is TGCAGTGCTAGAAAAAAATGGGATGGGCTAGCCTACGAGCAGTACTTC. This chain uses TRBV20-1 with TRBJ2-7; no clear D. CDR1 is DFQATT, CDR2 SNEGSKA, per germline (reference sequence). V was cut by 2 bases and J by 2 bases, with 19 bases left in between. The length of the CDR3 is 16 residues.

The rearrangement uses TRBV6-6 and TRBJ1-2; TRBD1 matches at 7 bases. The CDR3 runs 13 residues. J gave up 4 bases and V 7 bases, and 6 bases lay outside the gene matches. CDR1 is MNHNY, CDR2 SVGAGI, per germline (reference sequence). The CDR3 spells CASTRDRVYGYTF. CDR3 coding DNA: TGTGCCAGCACCAGAGACAGGGTCTATGGCTACACCTTC.

This clonotype occurred a few times. The rearrangement joins TRBV4-3 to TRBJ2-1, with D possibly TRBD2 on 5 matching bases. Trimming took off 1 base at V and 7 bases at J, with 14 bases between the two ends. The germline V gene has CDR1 LGHNA and CDR2 YSLEER. This CDR3 region has 15 residues. CDR3 DNA: TGCGCCAGCAGCCAAGGGCCTAGCAGGTGGAATGAGCAGTTCTTC. Residues: CASSQGPSRWNEQFF.

V and J are TRBV11-2 and TRBJ2-4; TRBD2 matches at 7 bases. The CDR3 runs to 16 residues. The germline gives CDR1 SGHAT, CDR2 FQNNGV. Losses at the gene ends were 7 bases for V and 6 bases for J; bases not matched to a gene: 15. The CDR3 protein is CASTLAGDTHLNIQYF. The CDR3 bases are TGTGCCAGCACCCTCGCGGGGGATACACACCTAAACATTCAGTACTTC.

This clonotype was seen a few times. The genes are TRBV7-2 and TRBJ2-7; 11 bases are a match to TRBD2. There are 15 residues in the CDR3. The V and J ends lost 4 bases and 5 bases, in that order; junction bases with no gene match: 7. Germline loops: CDR1 SGHTA, CDR2 FQGNSA. In DNA, the CDR3 is TGTGCCAGCAGCTCCGTAGCGGGAGGGCCTAACGAGCAGTACTTC. It is translated as CASSSVAGGPNEQYF. The complete variable domain, with remaining parts taken from reference TRBV7-2 and TRBJ2-7, reads GAGVSQSPSNKVTEKGKDVELRCDPISGHTALYWYRQSLGQGLEFLIYFQGNSAPDKSGLPSDRFSAERTGGSVSTLTIQRTQQEDSAVYLCASSSVAGGPNEQYFGPGTRLTVT.

The chain uses TRBV29-1 and TRBJ2-1; 12 bases fit TRBD2. V lost 4 bases and J lost 4; bases outside the gene matches: 5. Germline V lookup: CDR1 SQVTM, CDR2 ANQGSEA. This CDR3 is built from 15 residues. The CDR3 region has the DNA TGCAGCGTTGGGACCGGGACTAGCGGGTACAATGAGCAGTTCTTC. It is translated as CSVGTGTSGYNEQFF.

This clonotype was observed a handful of times. This rearrangement joins TRBV20-1 to TRBJ2-7, with D possibly matching TRBD1 (5 bases). The germline gives CDR1 DFQATT, CDR2 SNEGSKA (reference sequence). There are 13 residues in the CDR3. Trimming pared 4 bases from V and 3 bases from J, leaving 13 bases between. CDR3 coding DNA: TGCAGTGCTAAGGGGATCCCCTTCTACGAGCAGTACTTC. Translating gives CSAKGIPFYEQYF.

The sample holds many counts of this clonotype. This chain uses TRBV27 with TRBJ2-7; D assignment may be TRBD1 or TRBD2 (6 bases each). CDR1 and CDR2 (germline): MNHEY, SMNVEV (reference sequence). With 3 bases removed from V and 3 bases from J, the gap between germline ends came to 12 bases. This CDR3 region has 14 residues. The CDR3 bases are TGTGCCAGCAGTTTCCGGGGGCCTCGCTACGAGCAGTACTTC. Its protein is CASSFRGPRYEQYF.

The chain employs TRBV4-1 and TRBJ2-5, with 15 bases fitting TRBD2. Matching the DNA end better, TRBJ2-7 makes the J call doubtful. Germline V gene sequence: CDR1 MGHRA, CDR2 YSYEKL. This CDR3 region has 16 residues. CDR3 nucleotide sequence: TGCGCCAGCAGCCAGGGCGCGGGACTAGCGGGGGGCGAGCAGTACTTC. Its translation: CASSQGAGLAGGEQYF.